These T cell receptor beta chains were read from a single sample in a study of shared clonotypes between healthy human individuals. Some clones are missing from TCRdb's copy, which holds only in-frame ones; the method was immunoSEQ multiplex PCR. The sample has over a million clones; approximately 80% are singletons. Sequenced sample: memory CD4+ T cells from PBMCs. These receptor sequences come from a man between 18 and 35 years old in good health. Some clones in this sample may be carry-over from other donors' samples. CDR3s include the opening cysteine and the closing phenylalanine or tryptophan. Fields, in order: J gene, clone size, V gene, D gene, CDR3 DNA, CDR3 protein. D genes are given only for firm matches. Not all rows give a size; the values are once, few, many and, for expanded clones, a class.

TRBJ2-5 | NA | TRBV5-1 | TRBD1 | TGCGCCAGCAGCCCACCAGGGGGTCTTGGCCGAGAGACCCAGTACTTC | CASSPPGGLGRETQYF
TRBJ2-2 | NA | TRBV5-1 | NA | TGCGCCAGCAGCCCCCTGACGGGAGCCAACGGGGAGCTGTTTTTT | CASSPLTGANGELFF
TRBJ2-7 | NA | TRBV7-9 | NA | TGTGCCAGCAGCTTAGGGAATTCGGTTACCTACGAGCAGTACTTC | CASSLGNSVTYEQYF
TRBJ1-5 | NA | TRBV7-2 | NA | TGTGCCAGCAGTCTTAGGAGGGCAAAAGGGGATCAGCCCCAGCATTTT | CASSLRRAKGDQPQHF
TRBJ2-2 | NA | TRBV7-2 | NA | TGTGCCAGCAGCTTGGCAGGACCCAATGTGGGCGGGGAGCTGTTTTTT | CASSLAGPNVGGELFF
TRBJ2-3 | NA | TRBV29-1 | NA | TGCAGCGTTGGGTCGAATCAAGATACGCAGTATTTT | CSVGSNQDTQYF
TRBJ1-1 | NA | TRBV27 | TRBD1 | TGTGCCAGCAGTCTCGGACAGGGGGCGCGGAACACTGAAGCTTTCTTT | CASSLGQGARNTEAFF
TRBJ2-3 | NA | TRBV19 | TRBD1 | TGTGCCAGTAGTCCGAGGACAGGGGGAGATACGCAGTATTTT | CASSPRTGGDTQYF
TRBJ1-3 | NA | TRBV5-5 | NA | TGTGCCAGCAGCCAACGCGACGGATCCTCTGGAAACACCATATATTTT | CASSQRDGSSGNTIYF
TRBJ1-1 | NA | TRBV30 | TRBD1 | TGTGCCTGGAGTTTTATATTTATAGGGACAGGTGAAGCTTTCTTT | CAWSFIFIGTGEAFF
TRBJ2-1 | NA | TRBV5-4 | TRBD2 | TGTGCCCTCTGGACTAGCGGGAGCTCCTACAATGAGCAGTTCTTC | CALWTSGSSYNEQFF
TRBJ1-3 | NA | TRBV28 | NA | TGTGCCAGCAGTCACGGCCGGTGGGGAGACACTGGAAACACCATATATTTT | CASSHGRWGDTGNTIYF
TRBJ1-2 | NA | TRBV6-1 | TRBD1 | TGTGCCAGCAGTGATGGGACAGGGTTCTATGGCTACACCTTC | CASSDGTGFYGYTF
TRBJ1-2 | NA | TRBV20-1 | NA | TGCAGTGCTAGAGATGAACCGGGCTACACCTTC | CSARDEPGYTF
TRBJ2-1 | NA | TRBV11-1 | NA | TGTGCCAGCAGCCCAGGGGTAGCGGTATCCTCCGAGCAGTTCTTC | CASSPGVAVSSEQFF
TRBJ1-5 | NA | TRBV6-5 | NA | TGTGCCAGCAGGGGACATCAAAATCAGCCCCAGCATTTT | CASRGHQNQPQHF
TRBJ2-5 | NA | TRBV5-1 | TRBD2 | TGCGCCAGCAGCTTCTCACCGGGACTAGCGGGCGAGACCCAGTACTTC | CASSFSPGLAGETQYF
TRBJ1-2 | NA | TRBV30 | NA | TGTGCCTGGGAACTACAGGGATCTGGCTACACCTTC | CAWELQGSGYTF
TRBJ1-1 | NA | TRBV5-1 | TRBD1 | TGCGCCAGCAGCGGAAGGACAGGAGAAACTAACTCTGAAGCTTTCTTT | CASSGRTGETNSEAFF
TRBJ2-7 | NA | TRBV10-3 | NA | TGTGCCATCAGTGAGTCGGACAGTGGAAACGAGCAGTACTTC | CAISESDSGNEQYF
TRBJ2-7 | NA | TRBV15 | NA | TGTGCCACCAGCAGAGATAAGGGAATCCGACAGTACGAGCAGTACTTC | CATSRDKGIRQYEQYF
TRBJ2-1 | NA | TRBV27 | TRBD2 | TGTGCCAGCAGTTCCCGGACTAGACGCTACAATGAGCAGTTCTTC | CASSSRTRRYNEQFF
TRBJ1-4 | NA | TRBV5-6 | NA | TGTGCCAGCAGCTTGGTATTCGATGAAAAACTGTTTTTT | CASSLVFDEKLFF
TRBJ2-1 | NA | TRBV6-6 | NA | TGTGCCAGCAGTCTCCATAATGAGCAGTTCTTC | CASSLHNEQFF
TRBJ2-7 | NA | TRBV6-7 | NA | TGTGCCAGCAGTTACTCTACCCAATCCGAGCAGTACTTC | CASSYSTQSEQYF
TRBJ1-1 | NA | TRBV5-1 | NA | TGCGCCAGCAGCTTGATGGAGATGAACACTGAAGCTTTCTTT | CASSLMEMNTEAFF
TRBJ2-7 | NA | TRBV10-3 | NA | TGTGCCATCAGTGGGGGTGAGCGGCCCTACTTC | CAISGGERPYF
TRBJ2-5 | few | TRBV4-2 | NA | TGTGCCAGCAGGGGGGTTGGCCAAGAGACCCAGTACTTC | CASRGVGQETQYF
TRBJ2-1 | NA | TRBV6-5 | NA | TGTGCCAGCAAAACCCCAGGCTACAATGAGCAGTTCTTC | CASKTPGYNEQFF
TRBJ2-7 | NA | TRBV15 | NA | TGTGCCACCAGCAGAGATATGGCTTCAGGCTACGAGCAGTACTTC | CATSRDMASGYEQYF
TRBJ2-1 | NA | TRBV29-1 | TRBD2 | TGCAACGTTCGCCGAACTAGCGGGATGGGTGAGCAGTTCTTC | CNVRRTSGMGEQFF
TRBJ1-5 | NA | TRBV6-1 | NA | TGTGCCAGCAGTGAAACTAGACGGGCGGTACTGCATTTT | CASSETRRAVLHF
TRBJ2-5 | NA | TRBV7-3 | NA | TGTGCCAGCAGCTTAAACCCCTCGAGGAGTCAAGAGACCCAGTACTTC | CASSLNPSRSQETQYF
TRBJ2-1 | NA | TRBV9 | NA | TGTGCCAGCAGCGTAGACAGTTATAGCTCCTACAATGAGCAGTTCTTC | CASSVDSYSSYNEQFF
TRBJ2-2 | once | TRBV30 | NA | TGTGCCTGGAGCCCACAGGGTGGGGAGCTGTTTTTT | CAWSPQGGELFF
TRBJ1-3 | NA | TRBV2 | NA | TGTGCCAGCAGTTACATCCGGACAGTCAGCTCTGGAAACACCATATATTTT | CASSYIRTVSSGNTIYF
TRBJ2-7 | NA | TRBV7-3 | TRBD2 | TGTGCCAGCAGCTTATCTCGGGAGGCGGGCTACGAGCAGTACTTC | CASSLSREAGYEQYF
TRBJ2-3 | NA | TRBV12-5 | NA | TGTGCTAGTGGCTTGATGGGGTTGAAAGTTGCAGATACGCAGTATTTT | CASGLMGLKVADTQYF
TRBJ2-7 | NA | TRBV5-5 | NA | TGTGCCAGCAGCTCTCTGCAGTCCTACGAGCAGTACTTC | CASSSLQSYEQYF
TRBJ2-1 | few | TRBV7-2 | TRBD2 | TGTGCCAGCAGCTTCCGGACTAGTGGGGGTGAGCAGTTCTTC | CASSFRTSGGEQFF
TRBJ2-7 | NA | TRBV11-3 | TRBD2 | TGTGCCAGCAGCTTTGGGACTAGCGGGAGCTACGAGCAGTACTTC | CASSFGTSGSYEQYF
TRBJ2-5 | NA | TRBV14 | NA | TGTGCCAGCAGCCAAAGGAGGGGCGGCCAAGAGACCCAGTACTTC | CASSQRRGGQETQYF
TRBJ2-7 | once | TRBV28 | NA | TGTGCCAGCAGCTTTACGGCCCAAAACGAGCAGTACTTC | CASSFTAQNEQYF
TRBJ2-7 | once | TRBV5-1 | NA | TGCGCCAGCAGCCAGGGGTCCTACGAGCAGTACTTC | CASSQGSYEQYF
TRBJ2-1 | NA | TRBV11-3 | NA | TGTGCCAGCAGCTTAGACCCACTCAATGAGCAGTTCTTC | CASSLDPLNEQFF
TRBJ1-1 | NA | TRBV9 | NA | TGTGCCAGCAGCGTAGGGGCGCTTGGGGGGCTGTCCACTGAAGCTTTCTTT | CASSVGALGGLSTEAFF
TRBJ2-7 | NA | TRBV7-3 | NA | TGTGCCAGCAGCATCGGGACGGGGCCCTACGAGCAGTACTTC | CASSIGTGPYEQYF
TRBJ2-3 | few | TRBV4-3 | TRBD2 | TGCGCCAGCAGCCAAGATCCCAGCGGGAGAAGGACAGATACGCAGTATTTT | CASSQDPSGRRTDTQYF
TRBJ2-4 | NA | TRBV6-1 | TRBD2 | TGTGCCAGCAGTGAAGGTGTTAGCGGGAGGGTGGGCAAAAACATTCAGTACTTC | CASSEGVSGRVGKNIQYF
TRBJ2-3 | NA | TRBV9 | TRBD2 | TGTGCCAGCAGCGTAGCGGGAGGGTCCACAGATACGCAGTATTTT | CASSVAGGSTDTQYF
TRBJ2-3 | NA | TRBV2 | NA | TGTGCCAGCAGGGAAACTCTCACAGATACGCAGTATTTT | CASRETLTDTQYF
TRBJ1-5 | NA | TRBV2 | TRBD1 | TGTGCCAGCACATGGGAGACAGGGGTTGATCAGCCCCAGCATTTT | CASTWETGVDQPQHF
TRBJ2-1 | NA | TRBV5-1 | NA | TGCGCCAGCAGCTTTGGTGTCGGCTTGCGGGACTACAATGAGCAGTTCTTC | CASSFGVGLRDYNEQFF
TRBJ2-7 | NA | TRBV28 | TRBD1 | TGTGCCACCCAACGACAGGGGAACGAGCAGTACTTC | CATQRQGNEQYF
TRBJ2-7 | NA | TRBV21-1 | NA | TGTGCCAGCAGCAAATCATACGAGCAGTACTTC | CASSKSYEQYF
TRBJ2-1 | NA | TRBV19 | NA | TGTGCCAGTATGGGAGCGGCTTACAATGAGCAGTTCTTC | CASMGAAYNEQFF